The clone carrying this T cell receptor (beta chain) was seen repeatedly, ten times or more. Its antigen remains unknown. These data belong to a study of neurological immune-mediated disorders. MiXCR was run by TCRdb on the 5' RACE reads, yielding one entry per CDR3 protein. There are approximately 38,000 distinct CDR3 sequences in the sample; 7% to 8.5% occur only once, and approximately 5.4% lies in the top ten. Germline V gene data show CDR1 as ENHRY and CDR2 as SYGVKD. V lost 4 bases, J lost 7 bases, and 10 bases stayed unmatched. The CDR3 loop spans 17 amino acids. Maryland, USA blood bank volunteers served as healthy controls. The T cells used for sorted libraries numbered around 1 million, either CD4+ or CD8+. Overall study results and limits: No expanded-clone CDR3 amino acid sequence recurred across subjects, suggesting private TCR-beta repertoires.

The sequenced sample was CD4+ T cells from blood. The TCR was taken from a man in his fifties in good health. The rearrangement joins TRBV10-3 to TRBJ2-1, with 13 bases that match TRBD2. In DNA, the CDR3 is TGTGCCATCAGTGGACAGAGCAAGACTAGCGGGGGGAATGAGCAGTTCTTC. It specifies CAISGQSKTSGGNEQFF.